This entry concerns a single T cell receptor (beta chain). The ends were cut back, 11 bases at V and 4 bases at J, with 11 bases in the middle. Germline CDR1 is MDHEN and CDR2 is SYDVKM. This CDR3 spans 11 amino acids. The sample belongs to a study of shared T cell receptors in the human thymus. Profiled with immunoSEQ multiplex PCR; TCRdb holds only in-frame clones, not every one. The table includes hundreds of thousands of clones, approximately 83% detected once. The same data also contributed to another study, on human thymus T cells.

This TCR was sampled from a girl in the first two years of life with a congenital heart defect. V and J are TRBV28 and TRBJ1-1; D is possibly TRBD1 (5 bases). The sequenced sample consisted of thymocytes. The CDR3 sequence: CAHSQGTEAFF. The CDR3 DNA reads as TGTGCCCACTCTCAGGGCACTGAAGCTTTCTTT.